The text below deals with one T cell receptor (beta chain). 13 Jbeta primers and 60 Vbeta primers were used for the PCR. Some clones are missing from TCRdb's copy, which holds only in-frame ones; the method was immunoSEQ multiplex PCR. Of about 35,000 clones in the sample, approximately 82% were seen once. The data derive from a study of cytomegalovirus exposure and HLA in healthy donors. The V gene's germline CDR1 is LNHDA and CDR2 SQIVND (reference sequence). The J segment lost 4 bases and the V segment lost 3 bases, leaving 11 bases of the junction unmatched. The length of the CDR3 is 16 residues. The V call is TRBV19, the J call TRBJ1-1, with 7 nucleotides matching TRBD1. The sequence was obtained from a woman under 30 in good health and CMV-seronegative. The sequencing input was PBMCs. The chain's CDR3 is CASSISLKGAGTEAFF. In DNA, the CDR3 is TGTGCCAGTAGTATCTCGCTCAAGGGGGCGGGCACTGAAGCTTTCTTT.